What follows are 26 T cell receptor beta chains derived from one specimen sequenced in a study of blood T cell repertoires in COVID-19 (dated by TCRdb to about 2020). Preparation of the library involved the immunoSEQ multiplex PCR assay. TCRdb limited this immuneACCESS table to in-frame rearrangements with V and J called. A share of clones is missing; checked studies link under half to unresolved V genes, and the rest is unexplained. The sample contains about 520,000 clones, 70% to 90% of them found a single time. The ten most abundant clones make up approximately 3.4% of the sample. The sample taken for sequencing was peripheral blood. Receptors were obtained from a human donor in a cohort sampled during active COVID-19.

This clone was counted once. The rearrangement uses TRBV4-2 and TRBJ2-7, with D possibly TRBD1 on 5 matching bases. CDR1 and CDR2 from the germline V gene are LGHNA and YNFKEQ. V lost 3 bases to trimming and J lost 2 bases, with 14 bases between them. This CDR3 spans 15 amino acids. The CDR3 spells CASSQGADIPYEQYF. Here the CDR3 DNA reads TGTGCCAGCAGCCAGGGCGCGGACATACCCTACGAGCAGTACTTC.

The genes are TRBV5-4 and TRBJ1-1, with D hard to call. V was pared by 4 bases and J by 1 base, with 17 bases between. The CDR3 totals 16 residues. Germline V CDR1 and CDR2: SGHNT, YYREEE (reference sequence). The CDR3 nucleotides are TGTGCCAGCAGCCCCGCGGGCGCGCCGTCGAACACTGAAGCTTTCTTT. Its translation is CASSPAGAPSNTEAFF.

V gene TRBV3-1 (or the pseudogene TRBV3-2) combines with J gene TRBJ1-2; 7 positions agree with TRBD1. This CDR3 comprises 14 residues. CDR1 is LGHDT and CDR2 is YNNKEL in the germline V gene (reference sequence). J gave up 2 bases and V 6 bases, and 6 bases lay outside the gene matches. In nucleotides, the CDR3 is TGTGCCAGCAGGAGACAGGGTACAAACTATGGCTACACCTTC. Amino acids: CASRRQGTNYGYTF.

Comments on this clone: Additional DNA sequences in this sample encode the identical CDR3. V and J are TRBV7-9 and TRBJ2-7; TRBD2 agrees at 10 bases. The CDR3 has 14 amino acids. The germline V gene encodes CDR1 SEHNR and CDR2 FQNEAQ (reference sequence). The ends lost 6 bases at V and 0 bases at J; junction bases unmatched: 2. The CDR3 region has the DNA TGTGCCAGCAGACCTAGCGGGAGCTCCTACGAGCAGTACTTC. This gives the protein CASRPSGSSYEQYF.

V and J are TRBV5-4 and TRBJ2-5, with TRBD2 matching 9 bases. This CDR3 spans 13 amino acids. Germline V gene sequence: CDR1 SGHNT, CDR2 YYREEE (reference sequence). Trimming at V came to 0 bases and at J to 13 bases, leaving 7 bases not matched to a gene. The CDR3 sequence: CASSLASGETSYF. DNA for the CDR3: TGTGCCAGCAGCTTGGCTAGCGGGGAGACCTCGTACTTC.

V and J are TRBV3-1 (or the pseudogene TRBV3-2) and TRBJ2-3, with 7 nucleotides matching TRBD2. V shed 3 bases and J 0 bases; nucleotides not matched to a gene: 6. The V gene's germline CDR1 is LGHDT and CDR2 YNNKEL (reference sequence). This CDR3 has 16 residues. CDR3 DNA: TGTGCCAGCAGCCACCTACTAGCGCCTAGCACAGATACGCAGTATTTT. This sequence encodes CASSHLLAPSTDTQYF.

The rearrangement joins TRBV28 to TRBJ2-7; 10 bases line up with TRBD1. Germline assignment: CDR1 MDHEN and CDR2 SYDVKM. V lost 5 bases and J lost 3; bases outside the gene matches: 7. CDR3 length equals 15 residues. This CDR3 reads CASSLPGQGYYEQYF. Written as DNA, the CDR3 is TGTGCCAGCAGTCTCCCGGGACAGGGGTACTACGAGCAGTACTTC.

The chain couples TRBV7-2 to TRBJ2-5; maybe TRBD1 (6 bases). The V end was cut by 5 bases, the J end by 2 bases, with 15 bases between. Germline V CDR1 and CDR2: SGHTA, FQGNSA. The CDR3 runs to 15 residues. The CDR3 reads CASSLDRRAQETQYF. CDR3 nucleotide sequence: TGTGCCAGCAGCCTGGACAGACGCGCACAAGAGACCCAGTACTTC.

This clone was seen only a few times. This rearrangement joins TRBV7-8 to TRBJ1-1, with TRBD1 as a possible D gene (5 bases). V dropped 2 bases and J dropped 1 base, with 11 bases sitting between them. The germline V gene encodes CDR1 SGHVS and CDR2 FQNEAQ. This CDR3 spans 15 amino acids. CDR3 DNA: TGTGCCAGCAGCTTACCAGGGTCGTGGAACACTGAAGCTTTCTTT. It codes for CASSLPGSWNTEAFF.

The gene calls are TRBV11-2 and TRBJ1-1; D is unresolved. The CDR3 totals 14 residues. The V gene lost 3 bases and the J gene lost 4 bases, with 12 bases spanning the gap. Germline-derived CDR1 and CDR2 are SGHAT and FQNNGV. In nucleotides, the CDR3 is TGTGCCAGCAGCTTTGGTGATCCCAGCACTGAAGCTTTCTTT. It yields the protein CASSFGDPSTEAFF.

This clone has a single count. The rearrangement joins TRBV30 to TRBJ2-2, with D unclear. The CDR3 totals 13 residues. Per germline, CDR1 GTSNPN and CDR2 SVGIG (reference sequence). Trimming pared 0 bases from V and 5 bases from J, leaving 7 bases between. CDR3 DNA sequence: TGTGCCTGGAGTGTACAAATGACCGGGGAGCTGTTTTTT. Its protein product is CAWSVQMTGELFF.

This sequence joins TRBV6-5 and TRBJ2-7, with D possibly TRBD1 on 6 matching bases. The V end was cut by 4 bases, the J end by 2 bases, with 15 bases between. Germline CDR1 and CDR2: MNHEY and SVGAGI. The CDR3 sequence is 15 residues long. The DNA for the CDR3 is TGTGCCAGCAGTTCCCAGGGGACAACTACCTACGAGCAGTACTTC. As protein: CASSSQGTTTYEQYF.

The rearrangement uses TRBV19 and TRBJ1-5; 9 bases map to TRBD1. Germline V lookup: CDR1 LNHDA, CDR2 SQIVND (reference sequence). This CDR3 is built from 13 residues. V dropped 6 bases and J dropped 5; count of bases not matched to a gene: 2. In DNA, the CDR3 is TGTGCCAGTAGGAGGGACAGGGATCAGCCCCAGCATTTT. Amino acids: CASRRDRDQPQHF. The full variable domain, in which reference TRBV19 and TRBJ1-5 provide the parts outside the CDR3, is DGGITQSPKYLFRKEGQNVTLSCEQNLNHDAMYWYRQDPGQGLRLIYYSQIVNDFQKGDIAEGYSVSREKKESFPLTVTSAQKNPTAFYLCASRRDRDQPQHFGDGTRLSIL.

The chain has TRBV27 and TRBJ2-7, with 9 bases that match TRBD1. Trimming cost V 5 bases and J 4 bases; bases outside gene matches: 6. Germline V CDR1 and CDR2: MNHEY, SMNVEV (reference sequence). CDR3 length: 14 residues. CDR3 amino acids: CASSKWTGEYEQYF. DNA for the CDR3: TGTGCCAGCAGTAAATGGACAGGGGAATACGAGCAGTACTTC.

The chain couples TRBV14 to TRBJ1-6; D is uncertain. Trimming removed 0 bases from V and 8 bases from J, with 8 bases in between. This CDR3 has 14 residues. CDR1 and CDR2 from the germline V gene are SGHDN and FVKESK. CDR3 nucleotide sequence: TGTGCCAGCAGCCAAGACACAGCTTATTCACCCCTCCACTTT. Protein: CASSQDTAYSPLHF.

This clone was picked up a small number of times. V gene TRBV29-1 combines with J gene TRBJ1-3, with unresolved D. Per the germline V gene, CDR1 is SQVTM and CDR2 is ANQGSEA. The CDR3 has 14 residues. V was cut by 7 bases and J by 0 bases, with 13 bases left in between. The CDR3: CSAEEVNSGNTIYF. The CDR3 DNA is TGCAGCGCCGAGGAAGTAAACTCTGGAAACACCATATATTTT.

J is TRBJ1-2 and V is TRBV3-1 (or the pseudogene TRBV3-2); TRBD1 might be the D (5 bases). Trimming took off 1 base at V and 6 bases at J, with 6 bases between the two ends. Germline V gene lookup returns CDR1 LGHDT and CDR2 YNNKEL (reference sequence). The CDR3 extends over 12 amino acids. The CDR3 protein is CASSQGRDGYTF. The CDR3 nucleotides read TGTGCCAGCAGCCAAGGCAGGGATGGCTACACCTTC.

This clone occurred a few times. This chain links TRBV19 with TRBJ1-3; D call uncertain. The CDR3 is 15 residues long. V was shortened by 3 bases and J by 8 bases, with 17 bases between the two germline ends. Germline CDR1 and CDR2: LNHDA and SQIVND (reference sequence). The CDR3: CASSIPRYNMDTIYF. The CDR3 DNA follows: TGTGCCAGTAGTATTCCCAGGTACAATATGGACACCATATATTTT.

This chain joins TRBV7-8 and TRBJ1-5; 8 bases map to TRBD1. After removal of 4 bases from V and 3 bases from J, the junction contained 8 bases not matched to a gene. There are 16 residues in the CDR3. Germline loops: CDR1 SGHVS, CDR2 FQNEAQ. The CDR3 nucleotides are TGTGCCAGCAGCTCATGGACAGGGAAGCCCAATCAGCCCCAGCATTTT. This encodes CASSSWTGKPNQPQHF.

The CDR3 DNA reads as TGCGCCAGCAGCTTTAATGGACTCCTCTCTGGAAACACCATATATTTT. It codes for CASSFNGLLSGNTIYF. The chain uses TRBV5-1 and TRBJ1-3, with D unresolved. CDR3 length: 16 residues. V lost 2 bases, J lost 0 bases, and 12 bases lay in between. Looked up from germline, CDR1 is SGHRS and CDR2 is YFSETQ.

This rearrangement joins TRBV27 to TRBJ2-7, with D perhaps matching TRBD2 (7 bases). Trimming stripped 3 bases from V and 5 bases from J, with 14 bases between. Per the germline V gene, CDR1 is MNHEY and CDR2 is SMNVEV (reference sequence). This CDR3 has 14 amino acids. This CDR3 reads CASSFGGRANEQYF. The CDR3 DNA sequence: TGTGCCAGCAGTTTCGGGGGGCGCGCGAACGAGCAGTACTTC.

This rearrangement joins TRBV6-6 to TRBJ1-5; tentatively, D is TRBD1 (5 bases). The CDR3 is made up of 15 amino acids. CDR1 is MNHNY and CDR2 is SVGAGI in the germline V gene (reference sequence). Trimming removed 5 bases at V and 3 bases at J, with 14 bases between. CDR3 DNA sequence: TGTGCCAGCAGTCCCCAAGGGGAGGACAATCAGCCCCAGCATTTT. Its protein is CASSPQGEDNQPQHF.

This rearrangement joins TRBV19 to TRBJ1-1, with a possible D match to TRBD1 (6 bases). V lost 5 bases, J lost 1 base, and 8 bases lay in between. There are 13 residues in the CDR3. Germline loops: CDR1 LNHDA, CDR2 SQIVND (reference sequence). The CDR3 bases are TGTGCCAGTAGTCCACAGGGGAACACTGAAGCTTTCTTT. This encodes CASSPQGNTEAFF. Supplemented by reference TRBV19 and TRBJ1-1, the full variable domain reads DGGITQSPKYLFRKEGQNVTLSCEQNLNHDAMYWYRQDPGQGLRLIYYSQIVNDFQKGDIAEGYSVSREKKESFPLTVTSAQKNPTAFYLCASSPQGNTEAFFGQGTRLTVV.

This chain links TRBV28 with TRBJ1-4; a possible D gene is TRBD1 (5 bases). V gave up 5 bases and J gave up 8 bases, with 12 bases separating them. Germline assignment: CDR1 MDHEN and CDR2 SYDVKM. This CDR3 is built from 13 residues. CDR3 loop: CASSLGGREKLFF. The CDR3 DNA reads TGTGCCAGCAGTCTGGGGGGGAGGGAAAAACTGTTTTTT. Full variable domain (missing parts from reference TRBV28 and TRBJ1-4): DVKVTQSSRYLVKRTGEKVFLECVQDMDHENMFWYRQDPGLGLRLIYFSYDVKMKEKGDIPEGYSVSREKKERFSLILESASTNQTSMYLCASSLGGREKLFFGSGTQLSVL.

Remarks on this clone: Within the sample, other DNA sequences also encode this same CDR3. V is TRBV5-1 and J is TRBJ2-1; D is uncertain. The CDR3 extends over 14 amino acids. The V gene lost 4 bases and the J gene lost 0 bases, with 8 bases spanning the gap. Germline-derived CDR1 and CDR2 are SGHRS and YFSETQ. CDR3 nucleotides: TGCGCCAGCAGCCTACCGAGCTCCTACAATGAGCAGTTCTTC. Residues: CASSLPSSYNEQFF.

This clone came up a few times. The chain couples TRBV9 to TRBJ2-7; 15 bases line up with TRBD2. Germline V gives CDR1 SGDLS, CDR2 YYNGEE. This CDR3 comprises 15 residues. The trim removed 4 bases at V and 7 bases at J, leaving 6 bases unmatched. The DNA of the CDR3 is TGTGCCAGCAGCCCAAGGACTAGCGGGAGGGGTGAGCAGTACTTC. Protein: CASSPRTSGRGEQYF. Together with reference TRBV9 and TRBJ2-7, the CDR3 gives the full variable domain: DSGVTQTPKHLITATGQRVTLRCSPRSGDLSVYWYQQSLDQGLQFLIQYYNGEERAKGNILERFSAQQFPDLHSELNLSSLELGDSALYFCASSPRTSGRGEQYFGPGTRLTVT.